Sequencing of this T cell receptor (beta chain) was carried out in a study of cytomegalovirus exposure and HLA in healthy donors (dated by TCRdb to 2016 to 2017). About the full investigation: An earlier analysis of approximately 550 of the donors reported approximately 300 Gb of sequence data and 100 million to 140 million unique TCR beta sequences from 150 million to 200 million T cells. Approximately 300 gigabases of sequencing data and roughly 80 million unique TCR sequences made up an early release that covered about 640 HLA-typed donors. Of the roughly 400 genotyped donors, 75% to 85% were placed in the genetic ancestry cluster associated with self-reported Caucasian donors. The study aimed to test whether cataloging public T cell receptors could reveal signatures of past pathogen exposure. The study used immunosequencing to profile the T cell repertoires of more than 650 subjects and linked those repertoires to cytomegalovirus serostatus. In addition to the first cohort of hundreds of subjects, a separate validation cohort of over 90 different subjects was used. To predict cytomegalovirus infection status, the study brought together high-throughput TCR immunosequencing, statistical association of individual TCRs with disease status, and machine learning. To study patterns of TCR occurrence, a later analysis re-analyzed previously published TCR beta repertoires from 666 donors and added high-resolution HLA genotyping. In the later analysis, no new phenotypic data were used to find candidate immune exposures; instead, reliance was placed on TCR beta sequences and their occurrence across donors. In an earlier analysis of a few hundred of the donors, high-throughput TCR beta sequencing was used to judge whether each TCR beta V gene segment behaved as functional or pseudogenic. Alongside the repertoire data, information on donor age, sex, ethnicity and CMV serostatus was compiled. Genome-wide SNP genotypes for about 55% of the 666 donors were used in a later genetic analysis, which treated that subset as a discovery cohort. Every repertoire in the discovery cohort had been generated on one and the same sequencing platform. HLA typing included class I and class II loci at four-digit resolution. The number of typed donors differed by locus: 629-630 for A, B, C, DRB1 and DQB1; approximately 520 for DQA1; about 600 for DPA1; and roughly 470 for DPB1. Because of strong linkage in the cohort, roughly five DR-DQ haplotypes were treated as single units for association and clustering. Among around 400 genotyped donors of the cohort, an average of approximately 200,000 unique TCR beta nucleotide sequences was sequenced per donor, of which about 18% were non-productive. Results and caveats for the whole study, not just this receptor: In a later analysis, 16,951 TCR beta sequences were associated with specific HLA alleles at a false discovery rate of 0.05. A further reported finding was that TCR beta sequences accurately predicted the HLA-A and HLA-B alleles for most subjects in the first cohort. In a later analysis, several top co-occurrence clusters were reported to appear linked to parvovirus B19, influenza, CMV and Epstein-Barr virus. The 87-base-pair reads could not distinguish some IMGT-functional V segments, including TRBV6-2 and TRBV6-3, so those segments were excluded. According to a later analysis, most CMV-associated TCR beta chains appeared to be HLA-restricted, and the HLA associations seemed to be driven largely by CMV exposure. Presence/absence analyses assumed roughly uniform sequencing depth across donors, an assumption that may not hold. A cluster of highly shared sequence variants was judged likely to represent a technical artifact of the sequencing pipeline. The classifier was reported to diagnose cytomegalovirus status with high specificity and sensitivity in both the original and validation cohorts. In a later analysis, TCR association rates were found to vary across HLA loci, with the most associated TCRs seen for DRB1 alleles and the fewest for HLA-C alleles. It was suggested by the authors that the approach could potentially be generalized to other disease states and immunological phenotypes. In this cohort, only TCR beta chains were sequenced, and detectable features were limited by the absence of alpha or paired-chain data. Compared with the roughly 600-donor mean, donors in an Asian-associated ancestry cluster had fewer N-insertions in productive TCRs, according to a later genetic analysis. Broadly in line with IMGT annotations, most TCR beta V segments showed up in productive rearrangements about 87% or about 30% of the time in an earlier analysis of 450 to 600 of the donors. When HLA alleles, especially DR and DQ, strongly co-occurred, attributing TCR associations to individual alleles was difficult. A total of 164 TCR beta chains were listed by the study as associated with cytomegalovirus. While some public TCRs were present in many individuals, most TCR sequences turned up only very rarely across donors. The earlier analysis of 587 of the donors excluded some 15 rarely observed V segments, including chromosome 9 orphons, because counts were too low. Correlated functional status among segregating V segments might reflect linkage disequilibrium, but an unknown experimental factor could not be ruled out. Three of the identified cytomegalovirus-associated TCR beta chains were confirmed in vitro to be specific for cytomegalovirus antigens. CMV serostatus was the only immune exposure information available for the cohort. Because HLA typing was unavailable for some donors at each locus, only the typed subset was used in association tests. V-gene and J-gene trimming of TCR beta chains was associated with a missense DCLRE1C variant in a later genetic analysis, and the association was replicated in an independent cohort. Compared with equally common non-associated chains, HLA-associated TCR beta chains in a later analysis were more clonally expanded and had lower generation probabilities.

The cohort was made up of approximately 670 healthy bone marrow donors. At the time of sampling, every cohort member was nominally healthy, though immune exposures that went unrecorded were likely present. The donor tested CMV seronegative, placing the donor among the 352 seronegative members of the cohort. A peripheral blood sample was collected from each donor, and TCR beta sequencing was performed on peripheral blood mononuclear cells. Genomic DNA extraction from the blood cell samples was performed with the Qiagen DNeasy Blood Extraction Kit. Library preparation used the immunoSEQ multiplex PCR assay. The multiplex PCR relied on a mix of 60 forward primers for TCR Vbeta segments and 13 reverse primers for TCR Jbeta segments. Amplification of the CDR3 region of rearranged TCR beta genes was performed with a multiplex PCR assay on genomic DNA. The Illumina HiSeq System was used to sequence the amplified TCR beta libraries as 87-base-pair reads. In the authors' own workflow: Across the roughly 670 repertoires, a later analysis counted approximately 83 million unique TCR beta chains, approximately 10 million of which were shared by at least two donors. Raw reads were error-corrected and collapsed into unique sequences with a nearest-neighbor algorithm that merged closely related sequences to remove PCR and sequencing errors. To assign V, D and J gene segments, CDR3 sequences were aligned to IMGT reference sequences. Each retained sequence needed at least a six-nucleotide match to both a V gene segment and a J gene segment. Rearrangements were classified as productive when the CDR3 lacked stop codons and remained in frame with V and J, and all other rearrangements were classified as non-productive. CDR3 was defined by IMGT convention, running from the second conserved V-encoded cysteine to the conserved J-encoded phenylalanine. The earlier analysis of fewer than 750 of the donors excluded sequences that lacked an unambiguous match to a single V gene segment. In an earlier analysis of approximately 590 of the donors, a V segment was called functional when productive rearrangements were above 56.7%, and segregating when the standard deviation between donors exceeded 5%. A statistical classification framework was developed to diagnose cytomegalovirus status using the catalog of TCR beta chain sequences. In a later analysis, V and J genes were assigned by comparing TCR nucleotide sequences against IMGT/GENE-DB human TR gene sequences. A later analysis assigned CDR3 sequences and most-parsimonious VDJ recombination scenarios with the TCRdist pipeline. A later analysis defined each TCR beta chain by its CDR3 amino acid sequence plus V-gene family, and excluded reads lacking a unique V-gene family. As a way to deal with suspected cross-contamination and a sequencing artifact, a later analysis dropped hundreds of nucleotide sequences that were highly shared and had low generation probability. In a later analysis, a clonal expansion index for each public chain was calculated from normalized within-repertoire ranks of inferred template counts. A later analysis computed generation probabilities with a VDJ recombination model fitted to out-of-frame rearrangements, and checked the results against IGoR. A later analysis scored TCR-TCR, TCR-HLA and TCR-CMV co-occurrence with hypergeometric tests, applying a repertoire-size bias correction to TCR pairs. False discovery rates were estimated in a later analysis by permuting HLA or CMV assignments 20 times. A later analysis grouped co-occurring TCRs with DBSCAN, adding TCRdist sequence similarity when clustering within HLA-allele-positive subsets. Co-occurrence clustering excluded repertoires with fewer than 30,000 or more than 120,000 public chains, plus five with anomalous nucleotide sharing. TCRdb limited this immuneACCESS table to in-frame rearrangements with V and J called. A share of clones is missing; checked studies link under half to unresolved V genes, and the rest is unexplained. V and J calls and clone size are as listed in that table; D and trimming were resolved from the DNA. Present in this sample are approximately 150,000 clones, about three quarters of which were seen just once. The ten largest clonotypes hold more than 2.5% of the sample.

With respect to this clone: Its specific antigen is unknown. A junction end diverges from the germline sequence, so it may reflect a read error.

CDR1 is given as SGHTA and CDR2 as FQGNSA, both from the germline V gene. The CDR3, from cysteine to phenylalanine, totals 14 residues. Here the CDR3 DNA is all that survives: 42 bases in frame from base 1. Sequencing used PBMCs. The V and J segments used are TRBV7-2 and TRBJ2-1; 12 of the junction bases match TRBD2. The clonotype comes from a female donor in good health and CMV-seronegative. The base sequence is TGTGCCAGCAGCCTAGCGGGAGGGGGGAATGAGCAGTTCTTC. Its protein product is CASSLAGGGNEQFF.